This record concerns one T cell receptor (beta chain) sequence. What this receptor recognizes is not known. Per-nucleotide qualities are absent, and no much larger clonotype sits a single base away. Each collaborating institution followed its own protocols to collect whole blood in K2EDTA tubes. Collaborator samples were shipped for TCRbeta analysis as frozen whole blood, isolated PBMCs, or DNA extracted from either sample type. This entry is derived from a study of blood T cell repertoires in COVID-19 (dated by TCRdb to 2020 to 2022). General notes on the study: Collaborator samples came from the United States, Italy and Spain and covered acute and convalescent phases of COVID-19. Subjects who had been exposed to COVID-19, were actively infected with it, or had recovered from it provided the deeply sampled blood TCRbeta repertoires that made up the dataset. HLA class I and class II types, where available, came from metadata supplied by the sample provider rather than from assay-based typing. Nearly every sample came with metadata listing a de-identified subject ID, COVID-19 status, age in years and sex. The material from the prospective study consisted of cDNA or gDNA derived from T cells, B-cell-depleted T cells, or PBMCs. The repertoires were released in a freely available public database meant as a resource for research on the immune response to SARS-CoV-2. The samples were drawn from the first 160 participants of the ongoing ImmuneRACE study and from some 1,300 subjects provided by 6 global collaborators. Broader findings and caveats from the paper: The amount of clinical and demographic metadata varied by source and participant and was provided uncurated.

From the cysteine up to the phenylalanine, the CDR3 has a length of 11 residues. The kept DNA is CDR3 alone, 33 bases in frame from the first base. CDR1 and CDR2 are drawn from the germline V gene: LGHNT, FRNRAP. Relative to germline, V is 8 bases shorter and J is 4 bases shorter, with 6 bases between their ends. TCRbeta CDR3 regions were amplified from genomic DNA using the immunoSEQ Assay, a bias-controlled multiplex PCR. Concerning the study's data processing: The number of nucleated cells in each sample was estimated by amplification of reference gene primers within the assay. Sequence reads were collapsed and filtered to measure the absolute abundance of every unique TCRbeta CDR3 rearrangement. For each sample, productive Simpson clonality was calculated as the square root of Simpson's diversity index over productive rearrangements. The clones in this table, taken by TCRdb from immuneACCESS, are in-frame only. Not every clone is retained; where verified, under half of the shortfall comes from an unresolved V gene, and the cause of the rest is unknown. V, J and clone size derive from that table, while D and trimming were established from the DNA sequence. For this sample the table gives under 90,000 clones, of which about 73% were detected only once. Of the sample, approximately 5.4% is held by the ten largest clones.

This sequence uses TRBV12-5 and TRBJ1-3; the D gene remains uncertain. The sequenced material came from peripheral blood. This TCR came from a man between 45 and 60 years old with active or convalescent COVID-19. The nucleotide sequence is TGTGCTAGTCCTAGGGGAAACACCATATATTTT. Its protein reads: CASPRGNTIYF.